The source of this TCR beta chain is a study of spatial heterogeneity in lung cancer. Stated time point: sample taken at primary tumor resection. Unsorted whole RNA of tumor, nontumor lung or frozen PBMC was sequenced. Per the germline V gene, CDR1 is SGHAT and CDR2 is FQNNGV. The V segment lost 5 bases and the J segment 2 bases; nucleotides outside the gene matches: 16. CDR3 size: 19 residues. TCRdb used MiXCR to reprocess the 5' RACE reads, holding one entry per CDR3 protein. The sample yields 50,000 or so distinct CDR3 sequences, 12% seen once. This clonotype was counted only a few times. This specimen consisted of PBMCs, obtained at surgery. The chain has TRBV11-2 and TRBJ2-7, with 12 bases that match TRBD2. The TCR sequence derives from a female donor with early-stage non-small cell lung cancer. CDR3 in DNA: TGTGCCAGCAGCCCTATAAGAAGACTAGCGGGGGAAACGACCTACGAGCAGTACTTC. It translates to CASSPIRRLAGETTYEQYF. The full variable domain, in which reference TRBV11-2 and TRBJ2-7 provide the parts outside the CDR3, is EAGVAQSPRYKIIEKRQSVAFWCNPISGHATLYWYQQILGQGPKLLIQFQNNGVVDDSQLPKDRFSAERLKGVDSTLKIQPAKLEDSAVYLCASSPIRRLAGETTYEQYFGPGTRLTVT.